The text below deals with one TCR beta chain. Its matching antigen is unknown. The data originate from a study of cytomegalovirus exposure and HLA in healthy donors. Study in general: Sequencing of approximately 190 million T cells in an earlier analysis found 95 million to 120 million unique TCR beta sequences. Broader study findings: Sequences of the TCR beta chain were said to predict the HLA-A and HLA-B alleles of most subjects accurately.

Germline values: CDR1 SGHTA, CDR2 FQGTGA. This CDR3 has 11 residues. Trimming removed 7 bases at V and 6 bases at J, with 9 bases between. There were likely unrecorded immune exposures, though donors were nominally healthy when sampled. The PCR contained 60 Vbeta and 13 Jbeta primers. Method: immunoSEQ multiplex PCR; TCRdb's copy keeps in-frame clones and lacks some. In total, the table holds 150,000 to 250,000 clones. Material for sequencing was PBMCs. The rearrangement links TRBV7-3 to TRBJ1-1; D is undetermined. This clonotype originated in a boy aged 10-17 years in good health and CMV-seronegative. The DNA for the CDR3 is TGTGCCAGCATACTCGCCGCTGAAGCTTTCTTT. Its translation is CASILAAEAFF.